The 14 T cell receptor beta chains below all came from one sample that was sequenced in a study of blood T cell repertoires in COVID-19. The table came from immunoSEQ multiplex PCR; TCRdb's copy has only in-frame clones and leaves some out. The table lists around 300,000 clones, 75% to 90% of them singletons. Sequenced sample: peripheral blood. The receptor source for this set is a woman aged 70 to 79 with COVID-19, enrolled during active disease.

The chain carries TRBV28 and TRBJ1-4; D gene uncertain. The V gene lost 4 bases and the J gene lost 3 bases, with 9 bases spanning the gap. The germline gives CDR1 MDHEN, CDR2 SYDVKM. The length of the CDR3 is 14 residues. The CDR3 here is CASSSSASNEKLFF. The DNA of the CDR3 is TGTGCCAGCAGTTCTTCTGCGTCTAATGAAAAACTGTTTTTT. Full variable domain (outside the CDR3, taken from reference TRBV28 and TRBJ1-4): DVKVTQSSRYLVKRTGEKVFLECVQDMDHENMFWYRQDPGLGLRLIYFSYDVKMKEKGDIPEGYSVSREKKERFSLILESASTNQTSMYLCASSSSASNEKLFFGSGTQLSVL.

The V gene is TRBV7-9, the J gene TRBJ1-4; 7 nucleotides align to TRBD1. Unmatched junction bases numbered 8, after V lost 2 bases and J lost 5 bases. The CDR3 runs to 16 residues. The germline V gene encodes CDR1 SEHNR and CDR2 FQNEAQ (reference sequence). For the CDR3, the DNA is TGTGCCAGCAGCTTATCCCTGACAGGGCCGAATGAAAAACTGTTTTTT. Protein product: CASSLSLTGPNEKLFF.

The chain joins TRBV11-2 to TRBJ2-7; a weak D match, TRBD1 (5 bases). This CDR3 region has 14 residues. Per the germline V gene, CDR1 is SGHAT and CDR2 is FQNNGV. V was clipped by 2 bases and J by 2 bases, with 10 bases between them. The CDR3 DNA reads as TGTGCCAGCAGCTTAAGTCGACAGACCTACGAGCAGTACTTC. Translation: CASSLSRQTYEQYF.

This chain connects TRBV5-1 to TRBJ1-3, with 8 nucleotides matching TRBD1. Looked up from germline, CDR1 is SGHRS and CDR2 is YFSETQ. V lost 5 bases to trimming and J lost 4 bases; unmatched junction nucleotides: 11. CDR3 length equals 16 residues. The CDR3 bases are TGCGCCAGCAGGGCTGGATCAGGGGGCCCGGGAAACACCATATATTTT. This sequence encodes CASRAGSGGPGNTIYF.

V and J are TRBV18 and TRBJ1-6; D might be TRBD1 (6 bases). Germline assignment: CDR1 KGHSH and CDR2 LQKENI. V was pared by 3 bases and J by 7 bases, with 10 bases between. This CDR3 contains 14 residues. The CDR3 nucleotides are TGTGCCAGCTCACCGGGGGACAACAATTCACCCCTCCACTTT. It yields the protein CASSPGDNNSPLHF.

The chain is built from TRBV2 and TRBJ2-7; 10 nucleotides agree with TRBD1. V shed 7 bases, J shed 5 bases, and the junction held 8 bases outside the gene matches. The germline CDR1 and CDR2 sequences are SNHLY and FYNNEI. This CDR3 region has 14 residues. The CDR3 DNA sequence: TGTGCCAGCAACATCCGGGACAGGGGACACGAGCAGTACTTC. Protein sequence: CASNIRDRGHEQYF.

The CDR3 is CASSSTGAGASPLHF. CDR3 nucleotide sequence: TGTGCCAGCAGTTCGACAGGGGCGGGAGCGTCACCCCTCCACTTT. The chain employs TRBV28 and TRBJ1-6; TRBD1 matches at 8 bases. V dropped 4 bases and J dropped 10; count of bases not matched to a gene: 9. Germline CDR1 is MDHEN and CDR2 is SYDVKM. The CDR3 is 15 residues long.

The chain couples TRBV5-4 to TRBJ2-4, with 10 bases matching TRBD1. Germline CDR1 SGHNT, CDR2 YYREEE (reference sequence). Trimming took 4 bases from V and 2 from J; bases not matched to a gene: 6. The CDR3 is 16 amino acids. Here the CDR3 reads CASSTGTGETKNIQYF. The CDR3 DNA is TGTGCCAGCAGCACGGGGACAGGGGAGACCAAAAACATTCAGTACTTC.

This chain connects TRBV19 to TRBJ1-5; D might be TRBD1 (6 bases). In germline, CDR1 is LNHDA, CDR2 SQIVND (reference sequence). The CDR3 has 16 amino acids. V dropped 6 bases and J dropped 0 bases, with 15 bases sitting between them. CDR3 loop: CASSPRDIYSNQPQHF. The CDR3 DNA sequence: TGTGCCAGTAGCCCCCGGGACATTTATAGCAATCAGCCCCAGCATTTT.

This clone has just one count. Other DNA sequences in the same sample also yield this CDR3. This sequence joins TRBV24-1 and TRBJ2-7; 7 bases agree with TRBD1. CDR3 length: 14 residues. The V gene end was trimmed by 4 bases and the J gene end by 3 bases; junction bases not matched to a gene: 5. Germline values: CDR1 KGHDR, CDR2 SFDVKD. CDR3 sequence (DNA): TGTGCCACCAGTGACCCGGGACAGAGCTACGAGCAGTACTTC. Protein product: CATSDPGQSYEQYF.

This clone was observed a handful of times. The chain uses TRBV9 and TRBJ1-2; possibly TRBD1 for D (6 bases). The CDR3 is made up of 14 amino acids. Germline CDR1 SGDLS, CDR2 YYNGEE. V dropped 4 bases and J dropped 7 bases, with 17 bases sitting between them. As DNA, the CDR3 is TGTGCCAGCAGCACCCGAGCAGGGGAGAGTGGCTACACCTTC. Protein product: CASSTRAGESGYTF.

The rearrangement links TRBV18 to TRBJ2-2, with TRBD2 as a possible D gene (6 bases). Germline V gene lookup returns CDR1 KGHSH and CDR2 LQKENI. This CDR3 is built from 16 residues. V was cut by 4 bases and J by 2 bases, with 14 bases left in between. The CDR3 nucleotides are TGTGCCAGCTCACTACCCGGGACTCCAAACACCGGGGAGCTGTTTTTT. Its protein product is CASSLPGTPNTGELFF.

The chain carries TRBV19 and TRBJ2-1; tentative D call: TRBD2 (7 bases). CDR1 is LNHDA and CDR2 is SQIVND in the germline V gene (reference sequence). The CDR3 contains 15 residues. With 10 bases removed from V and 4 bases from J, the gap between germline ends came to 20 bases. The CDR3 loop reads CATQRAAGAYNEQFF. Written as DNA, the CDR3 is TGTGCCACTCAGAGGGCCGCGGGGGCTTACAATGAGCAGTTCTTC.

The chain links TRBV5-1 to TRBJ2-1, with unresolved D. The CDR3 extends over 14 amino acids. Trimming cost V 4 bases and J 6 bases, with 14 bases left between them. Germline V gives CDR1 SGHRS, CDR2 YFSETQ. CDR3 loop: CASSQTQAPNEQFF. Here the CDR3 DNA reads TGCGCCAGCAGCCAGACCCAAGCGCCCAATGAGCAGTTCTTC.